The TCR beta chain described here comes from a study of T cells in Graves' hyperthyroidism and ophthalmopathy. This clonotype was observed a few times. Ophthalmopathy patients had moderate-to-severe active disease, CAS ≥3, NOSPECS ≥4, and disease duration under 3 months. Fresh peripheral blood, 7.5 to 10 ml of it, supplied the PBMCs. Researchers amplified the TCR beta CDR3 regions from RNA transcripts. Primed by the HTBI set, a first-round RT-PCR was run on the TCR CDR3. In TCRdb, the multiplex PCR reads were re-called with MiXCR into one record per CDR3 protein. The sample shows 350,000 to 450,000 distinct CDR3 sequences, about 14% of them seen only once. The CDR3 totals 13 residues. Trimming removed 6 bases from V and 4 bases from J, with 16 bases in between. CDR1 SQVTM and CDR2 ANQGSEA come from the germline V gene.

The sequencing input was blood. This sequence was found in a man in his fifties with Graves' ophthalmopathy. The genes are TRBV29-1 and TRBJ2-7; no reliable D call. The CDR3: CSVVGRPKYEQYF. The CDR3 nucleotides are TGCAGCGTAGTAGGGCGACCGAAGTACGAGCAGTACTTC.